These 8 T cell receptor beta chains share one sample of origin, sequenced in a study of PD-L1 blockade in urothelial cancer. Libraries were prepared by immunoSEQ multiplex PCR; TCRdb keeps only in-frame clonotypes and omits some of them. Of 35,000 to 55,000 clones in the sample, 81% were seen once. Sequencing was performed on PBMCs, taken around atezolizumab (anti-PD-L1) treatment. The receptors were sampled from an older man with urothelial cancer.

The V gene is TRBV5-6, the J gene TRBJ2-3; D is undetermined. The CDR3 length is 12 residues. The germline V and J ends were trimmed by 4 bases and 6 bases, with 9 bases remaining between them. CDR1 is SGHDT, CDR2 YYEEEE, per germline. CDR3 in DNA: TGTGCCAGCAGCCCCTACCTCGATACGCAGTATTTT. Translating gives CASSPYLDTQYF.

The chain joins TRBV27 to TRBJ2-1, with 7 bases matching TRBD2. The CDR3 sequence is 14 residues long. The germline V gene encodes CDR1 MNHEY and CDR2 SMNVEV (reference sequence). The J segment lost 6 bases and the V segment lost 5 bases, leaving 7 bases of the junction unmatched. The CDR3 nucleotides are TGTGCCAGCAGTCGGTTTTGGGGGGGCAATGAGCAGTTCTTC. Residues: CASSRFWGGNEQFF.

The J gene is TRBJ2-7, the V gene TRBV5-1, with 9 bases aligning to TRBD1. Germline V CDR1 and CDR2: SGHRS, YFSETQ. This CDR3 has 18 residues. The junction had 18 bases not matched to a gene; V was cut back by 5 bases and J by 3 bases. DNA for the CDR3: TGCGCCAGCAGGCCCGGGACAGGGTTTCTCGCGACCCTCTACGAGCAGTACTTC. Its protein product is CASRPGTGFLATLYEQYF.

J is TRBJ2-7 and V is TRBV5-1; D is unclear. This CDR3 comprises 14 residues. The ends were cut back, 5 bases at V and 3 bases at J, with 15 bases in the middle. Per germline, CDR1 SGHRS and CDR2 YFSETQ. This CDR3 reads CASRAVLTNYEQYF. DNA of the CDR3: TGCGCCAGCAGGGCGGTACTGACGAACTACGAGCAGTACTTC.

CDR3 DNA: TGTGCCAGCATGGAAGGAGGCTCTGGAAACACCATATATTTT. The encoded protein is CASMEGGSGNTIYF. The chain couples TRBV28 to TRBJ1-3, with D unclear. The CDR3 runs to 14 residues. V lost 7 bases to trimming and J lost 0 bases, with 10 bases between them. Looked up from germline, CDR1 is MDHEN and CDR2 is SYDVKM. The entire variable domain, with the rest obtained from reference TRBV28 and TRBJ1-3, is as follows: DVKVTQSSRYLVKRTGEKVFLECVQDMDHENMFWYRQDPGLGLRLIYFSYDVKMKEKGDIPEGYSVSREKKERFSLILESASTNQTSMYLCASMEGGSGNTIYFGEGSWLTVV.

The chain uses TRBV25-1 and TRBJ1-2; D gene ambiguous. V shed 3 bases and J shed 8 bases, with 7 bases lying between them. The CDR3 has 11 amino acids. Germline V gives CDR1 MGHDK, CDR2 SYGVNS. The CDR3 DNA reads TGTGCCAGCAGTGACATCGGGGGCTACACCTTC. It is translated as CASSDIGGYTF.

The chain uses TRBV2 and TRBJ2-1; 9 nucleotides align to TRBD2. V trimming: 2 bases; J trimming: 1 base; junction bases outside the gene matches: 12. Germline V gives CDR1 SNHLY, CDR2 FYNNEI. This CDR3 is built from 19 residues. The CDR3 nucleotides read TGTGCCAGCAGTGAAAGGGGCGGGAGGGCCCAGAGGTCCTACAATGAGCAGTTCTTC. Protein product: CASSERGGRAQRSYNEQFF. The whole variable domain, remainder taken from reference TRBV2 and TRBJ2-1, is EPEVTQTPSHQVTQMGQEVILRCVPISNHLYFYWYRQILGQKVEFLVSFYNNEISEKSEIFDDQFSVERPDGSNFTLKIRSTKLEDSAMYFCASSERGGRAQRSYNEQFFGPGTRLTVL.

This rearrangement joins TRBV19 to TRBJ2-2; no clear D. Per germline, CDR1 LNHDA and CDR2 SQIVND (reference sequence). The ends were cut back, 7 bases at V and 0 bases at J, with 9 bases in the middle. The CDR3 extends over 14 amino acids. CDR3 protein: CASMESANTGELFF. The CDR3 nucleotides are TGTGCCAGTATGGAAAGCGCGAACACCGGGGAGCTGTTTTTT. Combining the CDR3 with reference TRBV19 and TRBJ2-2 gives the whole variable domain DGGITQSPKYLFRKEGQNVTLSCEQNLNHDAMYWYRQDPGQGLRLIYYSQIVNDFQKGDIAEGYSVSREKKESFPLTVTSAQKNPTAFYLCASMESANTGELFFGEGSRLTVL.